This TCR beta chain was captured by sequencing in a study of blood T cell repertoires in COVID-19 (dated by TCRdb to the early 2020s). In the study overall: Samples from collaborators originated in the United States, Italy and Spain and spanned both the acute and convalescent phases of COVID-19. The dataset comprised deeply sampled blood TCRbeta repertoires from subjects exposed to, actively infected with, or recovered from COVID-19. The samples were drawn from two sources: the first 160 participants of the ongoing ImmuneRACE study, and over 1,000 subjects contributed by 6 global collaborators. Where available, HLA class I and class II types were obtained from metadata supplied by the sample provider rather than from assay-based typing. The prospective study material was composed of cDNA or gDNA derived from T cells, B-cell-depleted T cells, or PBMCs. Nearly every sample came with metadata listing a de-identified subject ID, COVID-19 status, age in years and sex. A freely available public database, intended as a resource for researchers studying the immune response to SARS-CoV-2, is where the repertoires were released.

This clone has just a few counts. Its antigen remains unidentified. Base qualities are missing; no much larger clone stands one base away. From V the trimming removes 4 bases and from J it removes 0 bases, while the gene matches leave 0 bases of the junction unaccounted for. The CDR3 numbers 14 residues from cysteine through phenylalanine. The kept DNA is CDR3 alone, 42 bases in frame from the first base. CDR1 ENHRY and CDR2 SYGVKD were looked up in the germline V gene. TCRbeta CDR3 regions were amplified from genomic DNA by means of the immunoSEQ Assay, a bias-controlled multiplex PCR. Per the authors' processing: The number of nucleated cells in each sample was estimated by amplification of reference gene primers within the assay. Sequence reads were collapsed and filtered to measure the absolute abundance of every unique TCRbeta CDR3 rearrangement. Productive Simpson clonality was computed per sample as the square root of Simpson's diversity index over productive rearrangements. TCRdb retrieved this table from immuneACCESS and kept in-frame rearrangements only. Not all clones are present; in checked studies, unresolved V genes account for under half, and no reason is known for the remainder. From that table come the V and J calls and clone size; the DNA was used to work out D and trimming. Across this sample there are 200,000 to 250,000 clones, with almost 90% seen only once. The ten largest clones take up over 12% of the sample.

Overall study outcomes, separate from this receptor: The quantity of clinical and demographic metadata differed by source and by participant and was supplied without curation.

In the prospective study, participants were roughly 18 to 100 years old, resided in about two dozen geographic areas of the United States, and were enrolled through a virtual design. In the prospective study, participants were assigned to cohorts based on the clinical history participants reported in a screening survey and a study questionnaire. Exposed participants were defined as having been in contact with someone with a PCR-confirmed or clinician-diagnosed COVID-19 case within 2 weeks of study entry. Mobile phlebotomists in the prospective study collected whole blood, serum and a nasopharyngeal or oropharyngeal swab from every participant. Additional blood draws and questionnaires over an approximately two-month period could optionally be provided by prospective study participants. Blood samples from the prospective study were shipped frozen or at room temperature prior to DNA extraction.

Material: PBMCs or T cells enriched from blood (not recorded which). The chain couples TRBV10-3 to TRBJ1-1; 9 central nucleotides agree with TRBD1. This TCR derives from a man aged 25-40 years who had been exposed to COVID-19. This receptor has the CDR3 CAISGQGVNTEAFF. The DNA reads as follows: TGTGCCATCAGTGGACAGGGGGTGAACACTGAAGCTTTCTTT.